This record concerns one TCR beta chain sequence. CDR1 is SGDLS, CDR2 YYNGEE, per germline. This CDR3 is built from 16 residues. V lost 0 bases and J lost 10; bases outside the gene matches: 14. These data originate in a study of blood T cell repertoires in COVID-19. Study information: Acute and convalescent COVID-19 specimens originated in the United States, Italy and Spain. Nucleic acid was either cDNA or gDNA, and it came from T cells, B-cell-depleted T cells, or PBMCs.

Repertoires were generated with immunoSEQ multiplex PCR, while TCRdb's copy carries only in-frame clones and drops some. The table shows 250,000 to 350,000 clones, with around 90% occurring only once. Cohort assignment relied on participant-reported clinical history. Recovery meant two consecutive negative NP/OP PCR tests, professional clearance, or resolved symptoms. What was sequenced was PBMCs or T cells enriched from blood (not recorded which). The chain joins TRBV9 to TRBJ1-1; 8 bases fit TRBD1. The sequence was collected from a young woman who had recovered from COVID-19. This chain's CDR3 is CASSVGSQPAGTGAFF. The CDR3 DNA reads as TGTGCCAGCAGCGTAGGCTCGCAACCAGCCGGGACAGGAGCTTTCTTT.